These T cell receptor beta chains were read from a single sample in a study of CD8 T cells in Susac syndrome. Each CDR3 protein gets one entry after TCRdb re-called the immunoSEQ multiplex PCR reads with MiXCR. There are hundreds of thousands of distinct CDR3 sequences in the sample; less than 96% occur only once, and approximately 0.1% lies in the top ten. Sequenced sample: CD4+ T cells from PBMCs. Receptors were obtained from a human donor with Susac syndrome. CDR3s include the opening cysteine and the closing phenylalanine or tryptophan. A D gene is named only where the DNA matches it firmly. Not every row has a clone size; where given, it reads once, few, many or a size class.

j_call | clone_size | v_call | d_call | cdr3_nt | cdr3_aa
TRBJ1-2 | . | TRBV24-1 | . | TGTGCCACCAGTGCTGACGGAAATAACTATGGCTACACCTTC | CATSADGNNYGYTF
TRBJ2-2 | . | TRBV30 | . | TGTGCCTGGAGTGGGGCGTACACCGGGGAGCTGTTTTTT | CAWSGAYTGELFF
TRBJ2-7 | . | TRBV14 | TRBD2 | TGTGCCAGCAGCCAACACAGCGGGAAACGCTCCTACGAGCAGTACTTC | CASSQHSGKRSYEQYF
TRBJ1-1 | . | TRBV7-9 | . | TGTGCCAGCAGCTTAGAGCCGGGACGGATGAACACTGAAGCTTTCTTT | CASSLEPGRMNTEAFF
TRBJ2-5 | . | TRBV5-1 | . | TGCGCCAGCAGCTTGGGACTTAGGCAAGAGACCCAGTACTTC | CASSLGLRQETQYF
TRBJ2-3 | . | TRBV12-3/TRBV12-4 | . | TGTGCCAGCAAAGGACACACAGATACGCAGTATTTT | CASKGHTDTQYF
TRBJ2-5 | . | TRBV20-1 | . | TGCAGTGTCGGGAGCCCGTACCAAGAGACCCAGTACTTC | CSVGSPYQETQYF
TRBJ2-7 | . | TRBV7-2 | . | TGTGCCAGCAGCATACTGGGGGAACTGGCCTACGAGCAGTACTTC | CASSILGELAYEQYF
TRBJ2-2 | . | TRBV9 | TRBD2 | TGTGCCAGCAGCGTATCGGCGGGAGGGAACACCGGGGAGCTGTTTTTT | CASSVSAGGNTGELFF
TRBJ2-1 | . | TRBV24-1 | . | TGTGCCACCCGGGGGTCGGGTGGCTACAATGAGCAGTTCTTC | CATRGSGGYNEQFF
TRBJ1-1 | . | TRBV20-1 | . | TGCAGTGCGTACAGGGAGCACACTGAAGCTTTCTTT | CSAYREHTEAFF
TRBJ2-3 | . | TRBV5-1 | . | TGCGCCAGCACGGTCAACACAGATACGCAGTATTTT | CASTVNTDTQYF
TRBJ2-3 | . | TRBV28 | TRBD2 | TGTGCCAGCGGCCTCTTAGCGGGAACTAGCACAGATACGCAGTATTTT | CASGLLAGTSTDTQYF
TRBJ1-4 | . | TRBV5-1 | . | TGCGCCAGCAGCTTGGGGTACGGTGAAAAACTGTTTTTT | CASSLGYGEKLFF
TRBJ2-1 | . | TRBV6-6 | . | TGTGCCAGCAGTTATAGCCGGGAGATTGAGCAGTTCTTC | CASSYSREIEQFF
TRBJ1-4 | . | TRBV28 | . | TGTGCCAGCACTACGGTGGAGGAAAAACTGTTTTTT | CASTTVEEKLFF
TRBJ2-7 | . | TRBV20-1 | TRBD2 | TGCAGTGCCCCCCTGACTAGCGGGTACTACTACGAGCAGTACTTC | CSAPLTSGYYYEQYF
TRBJ2-7 | . | TRBV4-1 | . | TGCGCCAGCAGCCAAGCCTCTACGGGGACGACACTTCGCTCCTACGAGCAGTACTTC | CASSQASTGTTLRSYEQYF
TRBJ2-7 | . | TRBV20-1 | . | TGCAGTGCTGAGCCCCCCGGACACTACGAGCAGTACTTC | CSAEPPGHYEQYF
TRBJ1-3 | . | TRBV7-2 | TRBD1 | TGTGCCAGCAGCATAATCGGACAGGTCTCTGGAAACACCATATATTTT | CASSIIGQVSGNTIYF
TRBJ1-1 | . | TRBV20-1 | . | TGCAGTGCTACATACAGGACGCGTGAAGCTTTCTTT | CSATYRTREAFF
TRBJ2-7 | . | TRBV30 | . | TGTGCCTGGAGAGAAGGGGCCTACCACGAGCAGTACTTC | CAWREGAYHEQYF
TRBJ2-2 | . | TRBV30 | . | TGTGCCTGGAATGGGGAAGGGGAGCTGTTTTTT | CAWNGEGELFF
TRBJ1-2 | . | TRBV5-4 | TRBD1 | TGTGCCAGCAGCTTGATCTCTCAGGACAGGGCTGGCTACACCTTC | CASSLISQDRAGYTF
TRBJ2-3 | . | TRBV28 | TRBD1 | TGTGCCAGCGAGGACAGGGGAATTGATACGCAGTATTTT | CASEDRGIDTQYF
TRBJ2-1 | . | TRBV2 | . | TGTGCCAGCCAACCGGGGGCGAGCTCCTACAATGAGCAGTTCTTC | CASQPGASSYNEQFF
TRBJ1-1 | . | TRBV29-1 | . | TGCAGCGTGACGGTTGTGAACACTGAAGCTTTCTTT | CSVTVVNTEAFF
TRBJ1-3 | . | TRBV5-4 | . | TGTGCCAGCAGCTTGGAGTCCAGCTCTGGAAACACCATATATTTT | CASSLESSSGNTIYF
TRBJ2-5 | . | TRBV6-5 | . | TGTGCCAGCAGTTACATCCCGGGAGATCAAGAGACCCAGTACTTC | CASSYIPGDQETQYF
TRBJ1-2 | . | TRBV2 | TRBD1 | TGTGCCAGCAGTGGGTACAGGGGGCCGGATGGCTACACCTTC | CASSGYRGPDGYTF
TRBJ2-5 | once | TRBV28 | TRBD1 | TGTGCCAGCAACCAGGGGGCTCAGGAGACCCAGTACTTC | CASNQGAQETQYF
TRBJ2-7 | . | TRBV7-9 | . | TGTGCCAGCAGCTTTTTTTTACGTAGCGGAGTCTTCAACGAGCAGTACTTC | CASSFFLRSGVFNEQYF
TRBJ1-2 | . | TRBV7-9 | TRBD1 | TGTGCCAGCAGCCCGGACAGGGCTATTAACTATGGCTACACCTTC | CASSPDRAINYGYTF
TRBJ1-5 | . | TRBV20-1 | . | TGCAGTGCTAGGCCCACCGGTGGGGGGGCCTTAGGTCAGCCCCAGCATTTT | CSARPTGGGALGQPQHF
TRBJ2-1 | . | TRBV20-1 | TRBD2 | TGCAGTGCTCTACTTAGCGGGAGGGCCTTTAATGAGCAGTTCTTC | CSALLSGRAFNEQFF
TRBJ1-2 | . | TRBV27 | . | TGTGCCAGCAGTTTAGAGCGGGGTTGGAACTATGGCTACACCTTC | CASSLERGWNYGYTF
TRBJ2-1 | . | TRBV4-1 | . | TGCGCCAGCAGCCAAGCGACAGCCAATGAGCAGTTCTTC | CASSQATANEQFF
TRBJ2-7 | once | TRBV6-2/TRBV6-3 | . | TGTGCCAGCATTAGGGGAAAGTACGAGCAGTACTTC | CASIRGKYEQYF
TRBJ2-1 | . | TRBV25-1 | . | TGTGCCAGCAGTACCCTAGGGTATGAGCAGTTCTTC | CASSTLGYEQFF
TRBJ2-7 | . | TRBV12-3/TRBV12-4 | . | TGTGCCAGCAGTTTGGAAGCGGCCTACGAGCAGTACTTC | CASSLEAAYEQYF
TRBJ1-5 | . | TRBV18 | . | TGTGCCAGCTCTCCCGTTCCCAATCAGCCCCAGCATTTT | CASSPVPNQPQHF